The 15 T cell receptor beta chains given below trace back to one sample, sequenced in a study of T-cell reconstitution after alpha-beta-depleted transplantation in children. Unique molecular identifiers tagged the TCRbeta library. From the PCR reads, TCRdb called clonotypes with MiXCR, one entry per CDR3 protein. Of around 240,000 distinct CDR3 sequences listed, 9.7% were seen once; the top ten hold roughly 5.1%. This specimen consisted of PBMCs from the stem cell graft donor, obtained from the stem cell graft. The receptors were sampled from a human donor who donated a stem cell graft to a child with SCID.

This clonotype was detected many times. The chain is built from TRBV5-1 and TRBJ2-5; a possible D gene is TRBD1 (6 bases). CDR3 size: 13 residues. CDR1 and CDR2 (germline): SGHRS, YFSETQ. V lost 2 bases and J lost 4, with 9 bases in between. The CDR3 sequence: CASSFDRSETQYF. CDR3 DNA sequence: TGCGCCAGCAGCTTTGACAGGTCAGAGACCCAGTACTTC.

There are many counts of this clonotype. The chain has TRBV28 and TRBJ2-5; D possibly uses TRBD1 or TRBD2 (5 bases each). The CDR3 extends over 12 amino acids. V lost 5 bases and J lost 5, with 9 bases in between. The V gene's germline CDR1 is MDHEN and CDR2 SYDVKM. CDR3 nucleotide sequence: TGTGCCAGCAGTCAGGGACGGGAGACCCAGTACTTC. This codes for CASSQGRETQYF. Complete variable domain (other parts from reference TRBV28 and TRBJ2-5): DVKVTQSSRYLVKRTGEKVFLECVQDMDHENMFWYRQDPGLGLRLIYFSYDVKMKEKGDIPEGYSVSREKKERFSLILESASTNQTSMYLCASSQGRETQYFGPGTRLLVL.

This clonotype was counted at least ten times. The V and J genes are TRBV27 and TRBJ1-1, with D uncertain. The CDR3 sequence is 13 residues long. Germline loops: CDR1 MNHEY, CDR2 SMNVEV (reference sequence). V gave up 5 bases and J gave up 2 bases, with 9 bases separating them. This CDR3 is CASSPSTNTEAFF. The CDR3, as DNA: TGTGCCAGCAGTCCGTCGACAAACACTGAAGCTTTCTTT.

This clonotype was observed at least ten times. CDR3 DNA sequence: TGCGCCAGCAGCCAAGAAGTGAGGGGTCAGCCCCAGCATTTT. It is translated as CASSQEVRGQPQHF. The chain joins TRBV4-3 to TRBJ1-5; D may be TRBD1 (5 bases). The CDR3 contains 14 residues. CDR1 LGHNA and CDR2 YSLEER come from the germline V gene. V was clipped by 0 bases and J by 6 bases, with 9 bases between them.

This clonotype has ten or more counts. The CDR3 loop reads CASSPSGTGAYGYTF. Here the CDR3 DNA reads TGTGCCAGCAGCCCATCTGGGACAGGGGCCTATGGCTACACCTTC. The chain uses TRBV7-2 and TRBJ1-2; 10 positions agree with TRBD1. This CDR3 contains 15 residues. The V gene's germline CDR1 is SGHTA and CDR2 FQGNSA. The V segment lost 5 bases and the J segment 4 bases; nucleotides outside the gene matches: 7.

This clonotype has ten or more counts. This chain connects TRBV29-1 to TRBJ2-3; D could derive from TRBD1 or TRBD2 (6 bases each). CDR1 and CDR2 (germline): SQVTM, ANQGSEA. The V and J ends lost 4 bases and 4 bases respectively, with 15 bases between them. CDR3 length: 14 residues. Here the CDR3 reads CSVAVGGFADTQYF. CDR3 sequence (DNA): TGCAGCGTTGCAGTGGGGGGCTTCGCAGATACGCAGTATTTT.

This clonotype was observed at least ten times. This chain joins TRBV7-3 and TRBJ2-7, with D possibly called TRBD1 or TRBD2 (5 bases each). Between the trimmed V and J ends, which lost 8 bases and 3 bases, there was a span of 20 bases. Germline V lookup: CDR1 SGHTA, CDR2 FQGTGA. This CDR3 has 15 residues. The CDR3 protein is CASGWGSVGLYEQYF. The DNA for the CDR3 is TGTGCCAGCGGATGGGGGAGCGTTGGCCTCTACGAGCAGTACTTC.

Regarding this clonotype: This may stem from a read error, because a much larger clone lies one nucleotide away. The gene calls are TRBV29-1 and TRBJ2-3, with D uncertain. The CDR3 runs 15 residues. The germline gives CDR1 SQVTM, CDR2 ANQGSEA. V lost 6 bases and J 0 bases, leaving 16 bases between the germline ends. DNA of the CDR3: TGCAGCGTGGCCATTGGGGTGTCTAGCACAGATACGCAGTATTTT. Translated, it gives CSVAIGVSSTDTQYF.

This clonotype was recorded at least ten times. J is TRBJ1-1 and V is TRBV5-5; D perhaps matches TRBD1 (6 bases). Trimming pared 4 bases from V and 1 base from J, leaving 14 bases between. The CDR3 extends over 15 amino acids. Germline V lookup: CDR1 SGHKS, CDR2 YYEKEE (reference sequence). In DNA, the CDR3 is TGTGCCAGCAGCACCTCTGGGGGCTGGAACACTGAAGCTTTCTTT. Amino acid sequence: CASSTSGGWNTEAFF.

The CDR3 DNA sequence: TGTGCCAGCTCACCAGAGGTAATAGCAGAGACCCAGTACTTC. Translation: CASSPEVIAETQYF. V and J are TRBV18 and TRBJ2-5; D remains ambiguous. Germline V lookup: CDR1 KGHSH, CDR2 LQKENI. The CDR3 is 14 amino acids. V lost 2 bases and J 4 bases, leaving 11 bases between the germline ends.

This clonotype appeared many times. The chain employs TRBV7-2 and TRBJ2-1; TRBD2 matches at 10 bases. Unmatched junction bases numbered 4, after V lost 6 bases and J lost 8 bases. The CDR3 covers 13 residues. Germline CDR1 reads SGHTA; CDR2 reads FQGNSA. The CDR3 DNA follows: TGTGCCAGCAGACTAGCGGGGAGCCATGAGCAGTTCTTC. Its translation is CASRLAGSHEQFF.

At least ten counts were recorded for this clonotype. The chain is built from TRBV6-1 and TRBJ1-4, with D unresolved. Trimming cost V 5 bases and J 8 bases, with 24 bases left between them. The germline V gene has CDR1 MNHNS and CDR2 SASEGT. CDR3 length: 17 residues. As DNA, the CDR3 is TGTGCCAGCAGTCTCCTCCCCGGACGGCCAAGGCGGGAAAAACTGTTTTTT. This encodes CASSLLPGRPRREKLFF.

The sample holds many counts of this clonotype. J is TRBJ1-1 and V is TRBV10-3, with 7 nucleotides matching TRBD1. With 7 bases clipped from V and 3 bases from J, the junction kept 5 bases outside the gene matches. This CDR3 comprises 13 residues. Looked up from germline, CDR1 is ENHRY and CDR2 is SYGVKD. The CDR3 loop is CAITGRGDTEAFF. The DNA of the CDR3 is TGTGCCATCACTGGCAGGGGGGACACTGAAGCTTTCTTT.

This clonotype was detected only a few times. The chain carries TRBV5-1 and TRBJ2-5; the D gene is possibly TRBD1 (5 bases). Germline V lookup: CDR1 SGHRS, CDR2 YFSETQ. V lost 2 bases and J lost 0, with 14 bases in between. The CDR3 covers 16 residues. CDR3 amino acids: CASSLGSNRNQETQYF. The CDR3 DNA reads TGCGCCAGCAGCTTAGGCTCCAACAGGAACCAAGAGACCCAGTACTTC. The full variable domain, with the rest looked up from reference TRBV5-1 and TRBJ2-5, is KAGVTQTPRYLIKTRGQQVTLSCSPISGHRSVSWYQQTPGQGLQFLFEYFSETQRNKGNFPGRFSGRQFSNSRSEMNVSTLELGDSALYLCASSLGSNRNQETQYFGPGTRLLVL.

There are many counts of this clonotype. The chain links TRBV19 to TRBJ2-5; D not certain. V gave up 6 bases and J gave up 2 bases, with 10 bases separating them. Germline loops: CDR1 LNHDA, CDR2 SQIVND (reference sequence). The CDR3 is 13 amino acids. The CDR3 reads CASSSTPQETQYF. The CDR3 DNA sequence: TGTGCCAGTAGCTCGACACCTCAAGAGACCCAGTACTTC.